This T cell receptor beta chain was documented in a study of blood T cells in healthy people across ages. For the second PCR, which ran for about 7 to 12 cycles, a sample-barcoded 5' primer and a J-beta primer mix were used. Each CDR3 protein gets one entry after TCRdb re-called the 5' RACE reads with MiXCR. Of about 1,800,000 distinct CDR3 sequences listed, 28% are singletons. The sample providers were healthy Caucasian people from Russia, aged about 6 to 95. The authors isolated at least 7 million PBMCs per sample. From germline, CDR1 is SGHTA and CDR2 FQGNSA. The CDR3 runs 15 residues. Trimming shortened V by 5 bases and J by 2 bases, and 10 bases separated the two germline ends. This clonotype was seen a few times.

Source material: blood. The receptor was isolated from a woman in her twenties or thirties in good health. This chain connects TRBV7-2 to TRBJ2-6; D ambiguous. The CDR3, as DNA: TGTGCCAGCAGCCCTCTGGTCACTGGGGCCAACGTCCTGACTTTC. Its protein is CASSPLVTGANVLTF.